The following is a TCR beta chain sequence with its context. Germline V CDR1 and CDR2: LGHNA, YNFKEQ. Losses at the gene ends were 2 bases for V and 3 bases for J; bases not matched to a gene: 3. This CDR3 has 14 residues. The protocol was immunoSEQ multiplex PCR, while the TCRdb copy is restricted to in-frame clones and leaves out a portion. The table has more than 30,000 clones, 90% to 95% seen once. The sample originates from a study of T cells in tuberculosis. The receptor was derived from a donor aged 10 to 29 with latent tuberculosis or without tuberculosis infection. Some clones in this sample may be carry-over from other donors' samples. Sequencing was carried out using PBMCs. The rearrangement links TRBV4-2 to TRBJ1-1, with 7 bases that match TRBD1. CDR3 residues: CASSQRQGDTEAFF. The CDR3 nucleotides read TGTGCCAGCAGCCAAAGACAGGGAGACACTGAAGCTTTCTTT.